The 31 T cell receptor beta chains presented below share a single source sample, sequenced in a study of cytomegalovirus exposure and HLA in healthy donors. The assay was immunoSEQ multiplex PCR, and TCRdb's table has in-frame clones only and misses some. The repertoire has around 49,000 clones, 94% of them found once; the top ten carry 7.8%. The sample taken for sequencing was PBMCs. The origin of the receptors is a woman between 18 and 29 years old in good health and CMV-seropositive.

The chain links TRBV27 to TRBJ2-6; a possible D gene is TRBD1 (6 bases). This CDR3 is built from 15 residues. Germline V CDR1 and CDR2: MNHEY, SMNVEV (reference sequence). Between the trimmed V and J ends, which lost 5 bases and 0 bases, there was a span of 8 bases. The CDR3 reads CASSPGHSGANVLTF. CDR3 bases: TGTGCCAGCAGTCCGGGACACTCTGGGGCCAACGTCCTGACTTTC.

The J gene is TRBJ2-1, the V gene TRBV4-1; TRBD2 agrees at 7 bases. The CDR3 is made up of 16 amino acids. The germline V gene has CDR1 MGHRA and CDR2 YSYEKL. Trimming cost V 0 bases and J 4 bases; bases outside gene matches: 6. As DNA, the CDR3 is TGCGCCAGCAGCCAAGACCCTAGCGGTACGTACAATGAGCAGTTCTTC. Translation gives CASSQDPSGTYNEQFF.

This clone has a single count. As DNA, the CDR3 is TGTGCCACCTCGCTCGGGGACAACTACGAGCAGTACTTC. Protein: CATSLGDNYEQYF. The V gene is TRBV27, the J gene TRBJ2-7; D might be TRBD1 (6 bases). Trimming shortened V by 10 bases and J by 3 bases, and 16 bases separated the two germline ends. Germline loops: CDR1 MNHEY, CDR2 SMNVEV (reference sequence). The CDR3 is 13 residues long.

The chain is built from TRBV15 and TRBJ2-2, with 14 bases that match TRBD2. V dropped 5 bases and J dropped 3; count of bases not matched to a gene: 2. The CDR3 runs to 16 residues. From germline, CDR1 is LNHNV and CDR2 YYDKDF (reference sequence). The CDR3 reads CATSPTSGRDTGELFF. The CDR3 DNA is TGTGCCACCAGCCCGACTAGCGGGAGGGACACCGGGGAGCTGTTTTTT.

The rearrangement links TRBV27 to TRBJ2-2, with 12 bases fitting TRBD2. With 5 bases clipped from V and 6 bases from J, the junction kept 4 bases outside the gene matches. CDR1 MNHEY and CDR2 SMNVEV come from the germline V gene (reference sequence). The CDR3 spans 15 residues. CDR3 residues: CASSPTSGSPGELFF. DNA for the CDR3: TGTGCCAGCAGTCCGACTAGCGGGAGCCCCGGGGAGCTGTTTTTT.

V gene TRBV5-4 combines with J gene TRBJ2-3; D is unresolved. Germline V CDR1 and CDR2: SGHNT, YYREEE (reference sequence). The CDR3 runs to 13 residues. With 0 bases removed from V and 5 bases from J, the gap between germline ends came to 7 bases. In nucleotides, the CDR3 is TGTGCCAGCAGCTTGGGACAACGAGATACGCAGTATTTT. It yields the protein CASSLGQRDTQYF.

The genes are TRBV5-1 and TRBJ2-1; TRBD1 aligns across 8 bases. CDR1 is SGHRS, CDR2 YFSETQ, per germline. Trimming removed 0 bases from V and 6 bases from J; junction bases left unmatched: 2. The CDR3 spans 14 residues. CDR3 coding DNA: TGCGCCAGCAGCTTGGCTGGACAGGGCAATGAGCAGTTCTTC. Residues: CASSLAGQGNEQFF.

The chain has TRBV28 and TRBJ1-2; the match to TRBD1 covers 8 bases. The CDR3 runs to 15 residues. Trimming removed 7 bases from V and 9 bases from J; junction bases left unmatched: 16. The germline CDR1 and CDR2 sequences are MDHEN and SYDVKM. In nucleotides, the CDR3 is TGTGCCAGCACCTTATTTCCAGGACAGGGTCAGAGCTACACCTTC. Its translation is CASTLFPGQGQSYTF.

The V gene is TRBV6-6, the J gene TRBJ2-2; TRBD2 matches at 11 bases. Germline trimming cut 1 base from V and 7 bases from J; bases unmatched to any gene: 5. CDR1 and CDR2 (germline): MNHNY, SVGAGI (reference sequence). This CDR3 is built from 16 residues. This CDR3 is CASSYLLAGVHGELFF. In DNA form, the CDR3 reads TGTGCCAGCAGTTACTTACTAGCGGGAGTACACGGGGAGCTGTTTTTT.

V gene TRBV9 combines with J gene TRBJ1-1, with D perhaps TRBD1 (5 bases). The CDR3 sequence is 14 residues long. V lost 0 bases and J 1 base, leaving 7 bases between the germline ends. CDR1 is SGDLS, CDR2 YYNGEE, per germline. The CDR3 DNA is TGTGCCAGCAGCGTAGCGGGGGAGAACACTGAAGCTTTCTTT. Its translation: CASSVAGENTEAFF.

The rearrangement uses TRBV6-5 and TRBJ2-5, with a possible D match to TRBD1 (6 bases). Germline V gene lookup returns CDR1 MNHEY and CDR2 SVGAGI. The ends were cut back, 6 bases at V and 5 bases at J, with 19 bases in the middle. The CDR3 sequence is 15 residues long. The CDR3 is CASSLTDRSPETQYF. Written as DNA, the CDR3 is TGTGCCAGCAGCCTCACTGACAGGTCCCCTGAGACCCAGTACTTC.

The chain has TRBV27 and TRBJ1-4, with 10 nucleotides matching TRBD1. The V and J ends lost 6 bases and 8 bases, in that order; junction bases with no gene match: 6. CDR3 length: 14 amino acids. From germline, CDR1 is MNHEY and CDR2 SMNVEV (reference sequence). The CDR3 sequence: CASRRTGGGEKLFF. CDR3 in DNA: TGTGCCAGCAGGAGGACAGGGGGAGGGGAAAAACTGTTTTTT.

The rearrangement joins TRBV27 to TRBJ2-7, with D maybe TRBD2 (6 bases). The CDR3 runs to 16 residues. Germline loops: CDR1 MNHEY, CDR2 SMNVEV (reference sequence). With 0 bases removed from V and 3 bases from J, the gap between germline ends came to 15 bases. CDR3 DNA: TGTGCCAGCAGTTTATCGTGGCCGACTAGTGGCTACGAGCAGTACTTC. It translates to CASSLSWPTSGYEQYF.

The chain has TRBV5-5 and TRBJ2-2; D remains unclear. The CDR3 has 16 residues. The ends were cut back, 0 bases at V and 0 bases at J, with 9 bases in the middle. The germline V gene has CDR1 SGHKS and CDR2 YYEKEE (reference sequence). CDR3 DNA sequence: TGTGCCAGCAGCTTGGAAGCGTCAGCGAACACCGGGGAGCTGTTTTTT. Its translation: CASSLEASANTGELFF.

The gene calls are TRBV19 and TRBJ2-2; 10 bases agree with TRBD2. The CDR3 covers 15 residues. CDR1 is LNHDA and CDR2 is SQIVND in the germline V gene (reference sequence). V shed 5 bases and J 4 bases; nucleotides not matched to a gene: 4. CDR3 bases: TGTGCCAGTAGTTCTAGCGGGAGACTCACCGGGGAGCTGTTTTTT. Amino acid sequence: CASSSSGRLTGELFF.

The chain links TRBV28 to TRBJ2-5; D might be TRBD1 (5 bases). CDR3 length: 13 amino acids. V gave up 10 bases and J gave up 2 bases, with 14 bases separating them. Per the germline V gene, CDR1 is MDHEN and CDR2 is SYDVKM. This CDR3 reads CATYRQLQETQYF. CDR3 coding DNA: TGTGCCACCTATCGACAGCTTCAAGAGACCCAGTACTTC.

This clone appeared a single time. The J gene is TRBJ1-4, the V gene TRBV27; 10 bases line up with TRBD1. Per the germline V gene, CDR1 is MNHEY and CDR2 is SMNVEV (reference sequence). V lost 4 bases and J lost 6; bases outside the gene matches: 5. The CDR3 consists of 15 residues. CDR3 amino acids: CASSSIGQGDEKLFF. CDR3 DNA: TGTGCCAGCAGTTCCATCGGACAGGGGGATGAAAAACTGTTTTTT.

DNA of the CDR3: TGTGCCAGCAGCTCGGCAGGGGCCCGTGAAGCTTTCTTT. Translation: CASSSAGAREAFF. V is TRBV11-2 and J is TRBJ1-1; D is possibly TRBD1 (6 bases). The CDR3 has 13 residues. CDR1 is SGHAT, CDR2 FQNNGV, per germline. V was pared by 4 bases and J by 7 bases, with 13 bases between.

V gene TRBV19 combines with J gene TRBJ2-7, with no clear D. The CDR3 is 12 amino acids. Trimming pared 1 base from V and 3 bases from J, leaving 4 bases between. The germline V gene has CDR1 LNHDA and CDR2 SQIVND (reference sequence). This CDR3 reads CASSIGGYEQYF. For the CDR3, the DNA is TGTGCCAGTAGTATAGGAGGCTACGAGCAGTACTTC.

This chain joins TRBV28 and TRBJ2-1; 11 bases match TRBD2. Per germline, CDR1 MDHEN and CDR2 SYDVKM. The CDR3 runs to 18 residues. V shed 2 bases, J shed 2 bases, and the junction held 8 bases outside the gene matches. For the CDR3, the DNA is TGTGCCAGCAGTTTAGACGTGGGGACTAGCGGAACCTACAATGAGCAGTTCTTC. Translating gives CASSLDVGTSGTYNEQFF. The full variable domain, in which reference TRBV28 and TRBJ2-1 provide the parts outside the CDR3, is DVKVTQSSRYLVKRTGEKVFLECVQDMDHENMFWYRQDPGLGLRLIYFSYDVKMKEKGDIPEGYSVSREKKERFSLILESASTNQTSMYLCASSLDVGTSGTYNEQFFGPGTRLTVL.

This clone was seen once. V usage is TRBV28 and J usage is TRBJ1-1, with D possibly TRBD1 on 6 matching bases. CDR1 and CDR2 (germline): MDHEN, SYDVKM. V was trimmed by 5 bases and J by 1 base, leaving 17 bases between them. The CDR3 has 16 amino acids. CDR3 sequence reads: CASSRRPGERNTEAFF. Written as DNA, the CDR3 is TGTGCCAGCAGTAGACGTCCAGGGGAGAGGAACACTGAAGCTTTCTTT.

V gene TRBV11-2 combines with J gene TRBJ2-7; TRBD2 matches 8 bases. The CDR3 length is 15 residues. Germline V CDR1 and CDR2: SGHAT, FQNNGV. Trimming at V came to 4 bases and at J to 2 bases, leaving 7 bases not matched to a gene. CDR3 in DNA: TGTGCCAGCAGCTCATCAAGCGGGAGCCCCTACGAGCAGTACTTC. It translates to CASSSSSGSPYEQYF.

The V gene is TRBV7-3, the J gene TRBJ2-7; D not certain. Germline lookup yields CDR1 SGHTA and CDR2 FQGTGA. This CDR3 is built from 15 residues. V lost 0 bases to trimming and J lost 5 bases, with 14 bases between them. CDR3 region: CASSLTPGLIDEQYF. The CDR3 nucleotides read TGTGCCAGCAGCTTAACTCCGGGTTTAATAGACGAGCAGTACTTC.

The gene calls are TRBV6-5 and TRBJ1-4, with D unclear. V gave up 4 bases and J gave up 0 bases, with 6 bases separating them. This CDR3 contains 14 residues. CDR1 and CDR2 from the germline V gene are MNHEY and SVGAGI. CDR3: CASSSSATNEKLFF. The DNA of the CDR3 is TGTGCCAGCAGTTCCAGCGCAACTAATGAAAAACTGTTTTTT.

V gene TRBV6-5 combines with J gene TRBJ2-7, with TRBD2 matching 8 bases. The ends lost 6 bases at V and 7 bases at J; junction bases unmatched: 5. Germline CDR1 MNHEY, CDR2 SVGAGI. CDR3 length: 12 residues. The CDR3 loop is CASSGGAKEQYF. The DNA of the CDR3 is TGTGCCAGCAGCGGGGGGGCTAAAGAGCAGTACTTC.

The chain has TRBV13 and TRBJ1-1, with a weak D call TRBD1 (6 bases). CDR1 PRHDT and CDR2 FYEKMQ come from the germline V gene (reference sequence). Between the trimmed V and J ends, which lost 4 bases and 5 bases, there was a span of 23 bases. This CDR3 is built from 17 residues. The CDR3 loop is CASSSEGHALEGTEAFF. The CDR3 region has the DNA TGTGCCAGCAGCTCAGAGGGACACGCACTTGAGGGGACTGAAGCTTTCTTT.

V usage is TRBV11-3 and J usage is TRBJ1-2; weak D call: TRBD1 (5 bases). This CDR3 has 14 amino acids. Germline V CDR1 and CDR2: SGHNT, YENEEA. V lost 7 bases and J lost 5, with 17 bases in between. CDR3 DNA sequence: TGTGCCAGCACCCAAGGACCGGGACTTTATGGCTACACCTTC. Encoded protein: CASTQGPGLYGYTF.

The chain has TRBV9 and TRBJ2-7, with 12 bases lining up with TRBD2. CDR3 size: 17 residues. J gave up 3 bases and V 0 bases, and 7 bases lay outside the gene matches. CDR1 SGDLS and CDR2 YYNGEE come from the germline V gene. CDR3 protein: CASSVGASGRAHYEQYF. The CDR3 DNA follows: TGTGCCAGCAGCGTAGGTGCTAGCGGGAGGGCCCACTACGAGCAGTACTTC.

V is TRBV23-1 and J is TRBJ2-7, with 12 bases matching TRBD2. TRBV23-1 is annotated as an ORF whose role is uncertain. This CDR3 comprises 20 residues. J was trimmed by 2 bases and V by 0 bases; bases with no gene match: 14. CDR3 loop: CASSQSSRGLAGGFPYEQYF. The CDR3 region has the DNA TGCGCCAGCAGTCAATCGAGTCGGGGCCTAGCGGGAGGGTTCCCCTACGAGCAGTACTTC.

The chain is built from TRBV28 and TRBJ2-7, with 7 bases aligning to TRBD1. V trimming: 5 bases; J trimming: 3 bases; junction bases outside the gene matches: 4. Per germline, CDR1 MDHEN and CDR2 SYDVKM. This CDR3 contains 13 residues. This CDR3 is CASSNRDSYEQYF. The CDR3 DNA sequence: TGTGCCAGCAGTAACCGGGACAGCTACGAGCAGTACTTC.

This clone was picked up one time. V is TRBV27 and J is TRBJ2-7, with 11 bases fitting TRBD1. This CDR3 is built from 15 residues. The V gene's germline CDR1 is MNHEY and CDR2 SMNVEV (reference sequence). V shed 2 bases and J 0 bases; nucleotides not matched to a gene: 0. This CDR3 is CASSLGTGGSYEQYF. CDR3 DNA sequence: TGTGCCAGCAGTTTAGGGACAGGGGGCTCCTACGAGCAGTACTTC.